This TCR beta chain was documented in a study of blood T cell repertoires in COVID-19. This clone was seen a handful of times. Per the original data handling: Cell counts per sample came from amplifying reference gene primers. Profiled with immunoSEQ multiplex PCR; TCRdb holds only in-frame clones, not every one. For V, J and clone size, that table is used; D and trimming come from the DNA. The repertoire includes some 180,000 clones, more than 75% of them detected once, and approximately 6% sits in the top ten. Material: peripheral blood. The receptor comes from a woman in her thirties or forties with COVID-19, enrolled during active disease.

The CDR3 DNA reads as TGTGCCAGCGGCGGGGGGGCCAAATTCAGAATTATCGATGAGCAGTTCTTC. It specifies CASGGGAKFRIIDEQFF. The rearrangement links TRBV3-1 (or the pseudogene TRBV3-2) to TRBJ2-1; 9 positions match TRBD2. This CDR3 contains 17 residues. The V and J ends lost 8 bases and 8 bases, in that order; junction bases with no gene match: 19. Germline V lookup: CDR1 LGHDT, CDR2 YNNKEL (reference sequence).